Sequencing of this TCR beta chain was carried out in a study of human T cells and chemical hapten exposure. On the study more broadly: Patch tests applied 0.01% DPC to the upper back and were scored after 6 days.

This clonotype was detected many times. Time point specified: patch test 1, 2 weeks after DPC sensitization. Treatment defined: therapeutic diphenylcyclopropenone sensitization with weekly scalp DPC. The V gene's germline CDR1 is SGHRS and CDR2 YFSETQ. This CDR3 spans 14 amino acids. Trimming shortened V by 5 bases and J by 6 bases, and 14 bases separated the two germline ends. MiXCR was run by TCRdb on the RACE reads, yielding one entry per CDR3 protein. The sample lists under 65,000 distinct CDR3 sequences; about 9% were seen once. The clonotype was recovered from a woman in her fifties or sixties with alopecia areata. Some clones in this sample may be carry-over from other donors' samples. The V call is TRBV5-1, the J call TRBJ2-2; possible D gene TRBD1, 5 bases. Sequencing used whole blood, obtained in connection with sensitization to the hapten diphenylcyclopropenone (DPC). The CDR3 region is CASRQGPDAGELFF. Here the CDR3 DNA reads TGCGCCAGCAGGCAGGGCCCTGACGCCGGGGAGCTGTTTTTT.